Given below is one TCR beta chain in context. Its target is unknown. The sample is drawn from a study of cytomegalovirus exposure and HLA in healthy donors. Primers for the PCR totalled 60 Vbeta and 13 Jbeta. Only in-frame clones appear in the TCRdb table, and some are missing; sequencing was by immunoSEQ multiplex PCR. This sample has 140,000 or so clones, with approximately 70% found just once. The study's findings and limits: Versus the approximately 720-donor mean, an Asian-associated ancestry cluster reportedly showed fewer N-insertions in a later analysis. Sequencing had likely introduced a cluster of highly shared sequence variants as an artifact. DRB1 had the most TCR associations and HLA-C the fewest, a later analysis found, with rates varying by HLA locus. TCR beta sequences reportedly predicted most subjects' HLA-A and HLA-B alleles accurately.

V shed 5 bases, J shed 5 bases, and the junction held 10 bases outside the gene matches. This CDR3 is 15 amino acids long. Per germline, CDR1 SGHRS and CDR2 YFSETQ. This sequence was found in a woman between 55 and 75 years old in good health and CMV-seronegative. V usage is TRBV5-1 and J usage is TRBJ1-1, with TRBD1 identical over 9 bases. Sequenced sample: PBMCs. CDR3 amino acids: CASRLQGARETEAFF. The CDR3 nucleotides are TGCGCCAGCAGGTTACAGGGGGCACGGGAAACTGAAGCTTTCTTT. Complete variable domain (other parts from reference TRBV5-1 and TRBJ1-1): KAGVTQTPRYLIKTRGQQVTLSCSPISGHRSVSWYQQTPGQGLQFLFEYFSETQRNKGNFPGRFSGRQFSNSRSEMNVSTLELGDSALYLCASRLQGARETEAFFGQGTRLTVV.